This record looks at one T cell receptor beta chain sequence and its context. The antigen remains undetermined. The sample belongs to a study of a mutant IDH1 vaccine in newly diagnosed glioma. Study information: Earlier care involved radiotherapy, temozolomide, or both, and the majority received both.

CDR3 length equals 18 residues. Germline values: CDR1 LGHNA, CDR2 YSLEER. Trimming pared 4 bases from V and 0 bases from J, leaving 19 bases between. Study conclusions and caveats: Changes in top peripheral clonotypes did not appear linked to pseudoprogression.

The repertoire was sequenced with immunoSEQ multiplex PCR; TCRdb's copy has only in-frame clones and lacks some. The sample lists around 99,000 clones; around three quarters were seen once. Indicated time point: baseline, week 1 (first vaccination visit). Described treatment: pre-vaccination baseline after standard-of-care therapy. Donors' newly diagnosed IDH1-mutant WHO grade 3 or 4 astrocytomas lacked nuclear ATRX. The sample consisted of PBMCs, taken from a glioma patient treated with radiotherapy, temozolomide or both. This receptor was taken from a man aged 40-55 years with glioma. The chain employs TRBV4-3 and TRBJ2-1; D not certain. CDR3 coding DNA: TGCGCCAGCAGCCTCTTTAGGAGCGTTTGGAGCTCCTACAATGAGCAGTTCTTC. Its protein product is CASSLFRSVWSSYNEQFF.